These 21 T cell receptor beta chains were sequenced from one sample in a study of blood T cell repertoires in COVID-19. Some clones are missing from TCRdb's copy, which holds only in-frame ones; the method was immunoSEQ multiplex PCR. Of roughly 250,000 clones in the sample, around 89% were seen once. Source material: PBMCs or T cells enriched from blood (not recorded which). All receptors derive from a woman under 30 who had recovered from COVID-19.

The chain employs TRBV12-3 or TRBV12-4 and TRBJ1-1, with D perhaps matching TRBD1 (5 bases). V lost 5 bases to trimming and J lost 3 bases, with 10 bases between them. The CDR3 length is 13 residues. The CDR3 loop reads CASSVGGDTEAFF. CDR3 sequence (DNA): TGTGCCAGCAGTGTTGGGGGGGACACTGAAGCTTTCTTT.

The chain combines TRBV4-1 with TRBJ2-3; 8 bases align to TRBD2. The trim removed 1 base at V and 3 bases at J, leaving 3 bases unmatched. CDR1 is MGHRA and CDR2 is YSYEKL in the germline V gene. The CDR3 totals 15 residues. The CDR3, as DNA: TGCGCCAGCAGCCAAGTCGGGGGGGCTACAGATACGCAGTATTTT. Its translation: CASSQVGGATDTQYF.

Remarks on this clone: The identical CDR3 is also encoded by other nucleotide sequences in the sample. The chain is built from TRBV19 and TRBJ2-7; the match to TRBD2 covers 7 bases. CDR3 length: 13 residues. The ends lost 4 bases at V and 1 base at J; junction bases unmatched: 1. Germline values: CDR1 LNHDA, CDR2 SQIVND (reference sequence). The DNA for the CDR3 is TGTGCCAGTAGTAGCGGGGGATCCTACGAGCAGTACTTC. Translated, it gives CASSSGGSYEQYF.

The chain carries TRBV30 and TRBJ1-2; D may be TRBD1 (6 bases). CDR1 is GTSNPN and CDR2 is SVGIG in the germline V gene (reference sequence). The CDR3 contains 16 residues. Trimming took 4 bases from V and 2 from J, leaving 20 bases between them. Written as DNA, the CDR3 is TGTGCCTGGACAAACCCATTACCCCAGGGGAACTATGGCTACACCTTC. Protein sequence: CAWTNPLPQGNYGYTF. Full variable domain (rest looked up from reference TRBV30 and TRBJ1-2): SQTIHQWPATLVQPVGSPLSLECTVEGTSNPNLYWYRQAAGRGLQLLFYSVGIGQISSEVPQNLSASRPQDRQFILSSKKLLLSDSGFYLCAWTNPLPQGNYGYTFGSGTRLTVV.

This chain joins TRBV7-2 and TRBJ1-3, with D perhaps TRBD1 (6 bases). This CDR3 is built from 15 residues. From germline, CDR1 is SGHTA and CDR2 FQGNSA. V was pared by 5 bases and J by 4 bases, with 15 bases between. The CDR3 sequence is CASSLGGGTGNTIYF. The CDR3 coding sequence is TGTGCCAGCAGCCTAGGCGGGGGGACAGGAAACACCATATATTTT.

The rearrangement joins TRBV27 to TRBJ2-5; D may be TRBD2 (5 bases). The CDR3 runs 15 residues. Germline V CDR1 and CDR2: MNHEY, SMNVEV (reference sequence). V lost 5 bases, J lost 5 bases, and 18 bases lay in between. In DNA form, the CDR3 reads TGTGCCAGCAGTCGGGTCAGAGGGCGGAGGGAGACCCAGTACTTC. Translation: CASSRVRGRRETQYF.

The table lists this clone with many counts. The chain links TRBV7-9 to TRBJ2-2; 9 bases match TRBD1. The length of the CDR3 is 15 residues. V trimming: 5 bases; J trimming: 7 bases; junction bases outside the gene matches: 8. CDR1 is SEHNR, CDR2 FQNEAQ, per germline (reference sequence). The CDR3 DNA is TGTGCCAGCAGCCTCGGGACAGGGCCGGGCGGGGAGCTGTTTTTT. Protein sequence: CASSLGTGPGGELFF.

At least ten counts were recorded for this clone. The chain is built from TRBV6-5 and TRBJ1-5; D remains unclear. Germline CDR1 MNHEY, CDR2 SVGAGI. This CDR3 has 14 residues. Between the trimmed V and J ends, which lost 6 bases and 1 base, there was a span of 10 bases. The chain's CDR3 is CASRKGGSNQPQHF. The CDR3 DNA sequence: TGTGCCAGCAGAAAGGGCGGGAGCAATCAGCCCCAGCATTTT.

This rearrangement joins TRBV19 to TRBJ2-2; TRBD1 might be the D (6 bases). Per germline, CDR1 LNHDA and CDR2 SQIVND (reference sequence). Trimming took off 3 bases at V and 4 bases at J, with 15 bases between the two ends. This CDR3 region has 16 residues. The CDR3 DNA is TGTGCCAGTAGTATTGGGAGTGGGGGCGTCACCGGGGAGCTGTTTTTT. Its translation is CASSIGSGGVTGELFF.

This clone is a singleton in its sample. The chain carries TRBV27 and TRBJ1-6; TRBD1 agrees at 9 bases. CDR1 and CDR2 (germline): MNHEY, SMNVEV (reference sequence). CDR3 length equals 15 residues. After removal of 3 bases from V and 9 bases from J, the junction contained 6 bases not matched to a gene. CDR3 DNA sequence: TGTGCCAGCAGTTTCGGGACAGGGAATCGTTCACCCCTCCACTTT. Its translation is CASSFGTGNRSPLHF.

This clone was picked up one time. The chain is built from TRBV12-3 or TRBV12-4 and TRBJ1-1; no firm D call. This CDR3 has 11 residues. V was trimmed by 5 bases and J by 5 bases, leaving 6 bases between them. Here the CDR3 reads CASSLSTEAFF. CDR3 nucleotides: TGTGCCAGCAGTCTGTCGACTGAAGCTTTCTTT.

V gene TRBV27 combines with J gene TRBJ1-3; D gene ambiguous. CDR3 size: 13 residues. V lost 2 bases, J lost 7 bases, and 9 bases lay in between. Looked up from germline, CDR1 is MNHEY and CDR2 is SMNVEV (reference sequence). CDR3 residues: CASSLSFGNTIYF. The DNA for the CDR3 is TGTGCCAGCAGTTTAAGTTTCGGGAACACCATATATTTT.

The chain uses TRBV6-5 and TRBJ2-2; 8 bases are a match to TRBD2. Germline values: CDR1 MNHEY, CDR2 SVGAGI. Trimming took 4 bases from V and 6 from J; bases not matched to a gene: 7. This CDR3 has 15 amino acids. For the CDR3, the DNA is TGTGCCAGCAGTTCGAGAGCGGGGGTGGCCGGGGAGCTGTTTTTT. This sequence encodes CASSSRAGVAGELFF.

The chain is built from TRBV5-1 and TRBJ1-6, with 7 bases lining up with TRBD1. Germline values: CDR1 SGHRS, CDR2 YFSETQ. CDR3 length: 15 amino acids. With 3 bases clipped from V and 6 bases from J, the junction kept 6 bases outside the gene matches. The CDR3 here is CASSSLDRINSPLHF. For the CDR3, the DNA is TGCGCCAGCAGCTCCTTGGACAGGATTAATTCACCCCTCCACTTT.

The CDR3 here is CASSDQGKLGDGYTF. The CDR3 nucleotides are TGTGCCAGCAGCGATCAGGGTAAACTTGGCGATGGCTACACCTTC. The V and J genes are TRBV9 and TRBJ1-2; D may be TRBD1 (5 bases). This CDR3 has 15 amino acids. V was trimmed by 3 bases and J by 6 bases, leaving 18 bases between them. CDR1 and CDR2 (germline): SGDLS, YYNGEE.

The chain carries TRBV10-3 and TRBJ2-1; 7 nucleotides align to TRBD1. The CDR3 totals 14 residues. V lost 9 bases to trimming and J lost 4 bases; unmatched junction nucleotides: 9. Germline V CDR1 and CDR2: ENHRY, SYGVKD. The CDR3 region is CAMKGQWNYNEQFF. CDR3 DNA: TGTGCCATGAAGGGACAGTGGAATTACAATGAGCAGTTCTTC.

This clone was observed at least ten times. The J gene is TRBJ1-6, the V gene TRBV5-1, with TRBD1 matching over 7 bases. This CDR3 contains 16 residues. Germline CDR1 and CDR2: SGHRS and YFSETQ. The junction had 9 bases not matched to a gene; V was cut back by 2 bases and J by 7 bases. The CDR3 reads CASSFVQGGRNSPLHF. The DNA of the CDR3 is TGCGCCAGCAGCTTTGTGCAGGGGGGCAGGAATTCACCCCTCCACTTT.

The chain is built from TRBV11-2 and TRBJ1-1; 9 nucleotides agree with TRBD1. Trimming took 5 bases from V and 1 from J; bases not matched to a gene: 8. Germline V gene sequence: CDR1 SGHAT, CDR2 FQNNGV. The CDR3 is 16 residues long. CDR3 DNA: TGTGCCAGCAGCGCACGGACAGGGGTATGGAACACTGAAGCTTTCTTT. Translated: CASSARTGVWNTEAFF.

The chain recombines TRBV4-2 with TRBJ2-1; 11 bases align to TRBD2. The CDR3 covers 15 residues. The V and J ends lost 3 bases and 4 bases, in that order; junction bases with no gene match: 2. Germline V lookup: CDR1 LGHNA, CDR2 YNFKEQ. The CDR3: CASSQTSGDYNEQFF. CDR3 coding DNA: TGTGCCAGCAGCCAGACTAGCGGGGATTACAATGAGCAGTTCTTC.

V usage is TRBV18 and J usage is TRBJ1-2; 8 positions agree with TRBD1. This CDR3 spans 11 amino acids. Germline assignment: CDR1 KGHSH and CDR2 LQKENI. V shed 8 bases, J shed 5 bases, and the junction held 1 base outside the gene matches. This CDR3 reads CASRTGYGYTF. DNA of the CDR3: TGTGCCAGCCGGACAGGGTATGGCTACACCTTC.

The V call is TRBV6-2 or TRBV6-3, the J call TRBJ1-5, with 7 bases identical to TRBD1. J was trimmed by 1 base and V by 4 bases; bases with no gene match: 10. From germline, CDR1 is MNHEY and CDR2 SVGEGT. This CDR3 is built from 17 residues. In DNA, the CDR3 is TGTGCCAGCAGTTTTTCTCTCGACAGGGTCAGCAATCAGCCCCAGCATTTT. This encodes CASSFSLDRVSNQPQHF.